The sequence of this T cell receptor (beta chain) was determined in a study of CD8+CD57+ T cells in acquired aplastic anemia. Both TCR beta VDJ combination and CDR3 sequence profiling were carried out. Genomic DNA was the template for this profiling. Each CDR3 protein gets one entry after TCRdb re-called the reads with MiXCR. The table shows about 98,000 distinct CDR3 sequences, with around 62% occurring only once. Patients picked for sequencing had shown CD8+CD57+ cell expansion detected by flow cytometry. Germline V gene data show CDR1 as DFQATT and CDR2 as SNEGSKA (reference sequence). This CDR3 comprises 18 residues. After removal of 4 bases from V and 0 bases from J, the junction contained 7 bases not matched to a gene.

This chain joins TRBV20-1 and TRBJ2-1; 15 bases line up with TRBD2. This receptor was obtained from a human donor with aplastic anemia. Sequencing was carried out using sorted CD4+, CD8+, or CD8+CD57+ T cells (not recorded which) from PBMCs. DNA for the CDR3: TGCAGTGCTACGGGACTAGCGGGAGGACGATTCTCCTACAATGAGCAGTTCTTC. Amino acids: CSATGLAGGRFSYNEQFF.